This T cell receptor beta chain appears in the sequencing data of a study of response to subunit inactivated influenza vaccine. General study findings and limits: T cells newly recruited by each seasonal influenza vaccination are few, the authors suggested.

This clonotype was counted ten times or more. Its antigen is undetermined. J lost 2 bases, V lost 4 bases, and 5 bases had no gene match. The CDR3 is 15 amino acids. The germline CDR1 and CDR2 sequences are SGHRS and YFSETQ. One entry per CDR3 protein, called by TCRdb with MiXCR from the RT-PCR reads. Of about 500,000 distinct CDR3 sequences in the sample, 10% to 15% were seen once. The chain couples TRBV5-1 to TRBJ2-2, with 7 nucleotides matching TRBD2. The specimen was PBMCs from blood, collected roughly 47 days after vaccination. The clonotype comes from a man aged 50 to 59 who received an inactivated influenza vaccine. As DNA, the CDR3 is TGCGCCAGCAGCGCTCTAGCGGCAAACACCGGGGAGCTGTTTTTT. Translation gives CASSALAANTGELFF.